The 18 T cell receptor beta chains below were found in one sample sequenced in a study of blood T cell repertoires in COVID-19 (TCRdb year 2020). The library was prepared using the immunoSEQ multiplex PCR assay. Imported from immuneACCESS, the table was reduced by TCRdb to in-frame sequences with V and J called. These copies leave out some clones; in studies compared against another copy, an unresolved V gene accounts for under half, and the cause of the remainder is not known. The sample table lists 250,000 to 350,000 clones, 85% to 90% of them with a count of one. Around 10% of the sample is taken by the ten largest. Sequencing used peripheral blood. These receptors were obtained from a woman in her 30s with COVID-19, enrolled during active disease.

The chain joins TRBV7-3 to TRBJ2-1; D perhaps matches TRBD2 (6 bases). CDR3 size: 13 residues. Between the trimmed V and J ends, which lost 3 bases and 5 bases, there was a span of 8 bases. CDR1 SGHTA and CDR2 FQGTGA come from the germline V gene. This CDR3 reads CASSFSGHNEQFF. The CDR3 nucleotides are TGTGCCAGCAGCTTTAGCGGACACAATGAGCAGTTCTTC.

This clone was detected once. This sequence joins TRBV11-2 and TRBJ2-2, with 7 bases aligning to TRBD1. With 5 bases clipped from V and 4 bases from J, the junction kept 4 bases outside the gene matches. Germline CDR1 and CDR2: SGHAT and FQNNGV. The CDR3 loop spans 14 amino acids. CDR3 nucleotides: TGTGCCAGCAGCACCCGGGACAGCACCGGGGAGCTGTTTTTT. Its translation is CASSTRDSTGELFF.

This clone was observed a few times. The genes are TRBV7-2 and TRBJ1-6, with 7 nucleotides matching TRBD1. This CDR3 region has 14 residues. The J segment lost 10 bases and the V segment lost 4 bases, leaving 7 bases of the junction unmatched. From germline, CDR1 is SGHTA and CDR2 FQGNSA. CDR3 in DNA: TGTGCCAGCAGCTCCCGACAGGGAAGCTCACCCCTCCACTTT. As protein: CASSSRQGSSPLHF.

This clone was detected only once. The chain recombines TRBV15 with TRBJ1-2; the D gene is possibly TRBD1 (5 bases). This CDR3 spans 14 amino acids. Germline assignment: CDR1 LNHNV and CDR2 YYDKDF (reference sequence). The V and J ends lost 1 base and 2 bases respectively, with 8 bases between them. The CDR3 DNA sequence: TGTGCCACCAGCAGAGGCGGACAAAACTATGGCTACACCTTC. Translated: CATSRGGQNYGYTF.

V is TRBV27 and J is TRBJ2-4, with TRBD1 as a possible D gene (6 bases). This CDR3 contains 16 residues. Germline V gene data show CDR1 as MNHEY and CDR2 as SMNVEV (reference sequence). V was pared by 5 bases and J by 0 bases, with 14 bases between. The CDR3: CASSPQGGSAKNIQYF. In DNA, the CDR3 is TGTGCCAGCAGTCCACAGGGTGGGTCAGCCAAAAACATTCAGTACTTC.

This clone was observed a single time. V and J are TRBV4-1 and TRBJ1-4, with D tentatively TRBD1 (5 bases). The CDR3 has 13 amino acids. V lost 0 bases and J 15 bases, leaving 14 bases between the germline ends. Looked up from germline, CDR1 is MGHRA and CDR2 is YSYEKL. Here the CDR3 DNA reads TGCGCCAGCAGCCAAGATCGACGGGGGATAATGTTTTTT. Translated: CASSQDRRGIMFF.

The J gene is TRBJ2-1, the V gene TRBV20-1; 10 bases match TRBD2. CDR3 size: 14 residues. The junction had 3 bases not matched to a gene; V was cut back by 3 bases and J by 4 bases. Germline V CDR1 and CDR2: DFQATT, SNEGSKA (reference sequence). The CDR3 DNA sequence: TGCAGTGCTAGTCTAGCGGGAGCATACAATGAGCAGTTCTTC. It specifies CSASLAGAYNEQFF.

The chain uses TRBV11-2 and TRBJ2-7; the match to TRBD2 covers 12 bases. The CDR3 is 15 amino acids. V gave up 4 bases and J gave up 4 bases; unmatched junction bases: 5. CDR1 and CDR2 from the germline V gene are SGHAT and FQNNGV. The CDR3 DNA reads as TGTGCCAGCAGCTACGGACTAGCGGGGCAATACGAGCAGTACTTC. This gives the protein CASSYGLAGQYEQYF.

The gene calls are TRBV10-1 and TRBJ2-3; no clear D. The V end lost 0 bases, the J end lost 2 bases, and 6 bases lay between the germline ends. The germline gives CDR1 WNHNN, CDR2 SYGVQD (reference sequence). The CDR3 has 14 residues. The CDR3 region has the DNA TGCGCCAGCAGTGAGTCATCGGTCACAGATACGCAGTATTTT. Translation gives CASSESSVTDTQYF.

This chain's CDR3 is CASSLGQGVVNEQFF. The CDR3 DNA is TGTGCCAGCAGCTTGGGGCAGGGGGTTGTCAATGAGCAGTTCTTC. The chain joins TRBV5-5 to TRBJ2-1, with TRBD1 identical over 7 bases. Germline V lookup: CDR1 SGHKS, CDR2 YYEKEE (reference sequence). V was pared by 0 bases and J by 6 bases, with 6 bases of the junction left unmatched. The CDR3 covers 15 residues.

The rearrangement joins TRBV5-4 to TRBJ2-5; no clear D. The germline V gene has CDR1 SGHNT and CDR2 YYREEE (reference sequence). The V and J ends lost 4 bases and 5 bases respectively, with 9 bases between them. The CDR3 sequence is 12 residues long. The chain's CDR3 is CASSNPRETQYF. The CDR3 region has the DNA TGTGCCAGCAGCAACCCCCGGGAGACCCAGTACTTC.

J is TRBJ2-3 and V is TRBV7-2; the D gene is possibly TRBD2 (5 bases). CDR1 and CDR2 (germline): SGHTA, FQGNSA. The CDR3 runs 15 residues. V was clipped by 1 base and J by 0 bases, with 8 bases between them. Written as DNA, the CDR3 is TGTGCCAGCAGCTTAGGGCTAGCAAGCACAGATACGCAGTATTTT. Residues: CASSLGLASTDTQYF.

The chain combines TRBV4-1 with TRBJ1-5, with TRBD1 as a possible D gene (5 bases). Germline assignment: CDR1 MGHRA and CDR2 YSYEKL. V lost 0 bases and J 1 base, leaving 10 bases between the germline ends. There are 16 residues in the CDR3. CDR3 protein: CASSQEAGISNQPQHF. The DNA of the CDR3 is TGCGCCAGCAGCCAAGAGGCAGGGATAAGCAATCAGCCCCAGCATTTT.

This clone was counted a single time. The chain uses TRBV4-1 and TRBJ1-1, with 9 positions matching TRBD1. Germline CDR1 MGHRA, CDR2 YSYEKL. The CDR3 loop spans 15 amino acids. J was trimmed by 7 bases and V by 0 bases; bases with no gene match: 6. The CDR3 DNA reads TGCGCCAGCAGCCAAGATGGGACAGGGTTCAATGAAGCTTTCTTT. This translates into CASSQDGTGFNEAFF.

The CDR3 region is CASSLLGSNQPQHF. CDR3 DNA: TGTGCCAGCAGCCTCCTCGGGAGCAATCAGCCCCAGCATTTT. The chain is built from TRBV5-8 and TRBJ1-5; no reliable D call. This CDR3 spans 14 amino acids. The germline V and J ends were trimmed by 4 bases and 1 base, with 9 bases remaining between them. Looked up from germline, CDR1 is SGHTS and CDR2 is YDEGEE.

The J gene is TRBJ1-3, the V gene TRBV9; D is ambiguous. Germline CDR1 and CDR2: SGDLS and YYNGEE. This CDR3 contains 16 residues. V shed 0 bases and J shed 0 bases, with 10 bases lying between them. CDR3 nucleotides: TGTGCCAGCAGCGTAGGGGCAGCCATCTCTGGAAACACCATATATTTT. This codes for CASSVGAAISGNTIYF.

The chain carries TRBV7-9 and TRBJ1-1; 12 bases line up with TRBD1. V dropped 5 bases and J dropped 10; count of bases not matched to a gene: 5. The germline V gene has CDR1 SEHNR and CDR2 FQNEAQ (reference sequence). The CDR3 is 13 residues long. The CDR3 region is CASSLGQGAAAFF. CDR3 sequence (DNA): TGTGCCAGCAGCCTGGGACAGGGGGCCGCAGCTTTCTTT.

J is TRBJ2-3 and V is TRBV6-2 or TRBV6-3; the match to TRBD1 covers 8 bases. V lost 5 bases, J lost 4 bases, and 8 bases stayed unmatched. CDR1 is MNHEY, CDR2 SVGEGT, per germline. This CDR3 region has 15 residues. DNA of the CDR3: TGTGCCAGCAGTGGACAGGGTTCGGGGGCAGATACGCAGTATTTT. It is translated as CASSGQGSGADTQYF.